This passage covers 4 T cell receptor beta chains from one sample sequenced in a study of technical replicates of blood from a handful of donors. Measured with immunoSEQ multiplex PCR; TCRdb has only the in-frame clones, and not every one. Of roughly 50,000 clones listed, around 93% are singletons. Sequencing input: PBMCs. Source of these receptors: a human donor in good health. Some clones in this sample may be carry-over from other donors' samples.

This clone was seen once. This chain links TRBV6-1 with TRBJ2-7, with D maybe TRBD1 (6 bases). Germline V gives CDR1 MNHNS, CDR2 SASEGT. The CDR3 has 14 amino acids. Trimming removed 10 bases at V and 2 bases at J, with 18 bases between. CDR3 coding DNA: TGTGCCATCCCTGGACAGCTGGGGCCCTACGAGCAGTACTTC. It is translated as CAIPGQLGPYEQYF.

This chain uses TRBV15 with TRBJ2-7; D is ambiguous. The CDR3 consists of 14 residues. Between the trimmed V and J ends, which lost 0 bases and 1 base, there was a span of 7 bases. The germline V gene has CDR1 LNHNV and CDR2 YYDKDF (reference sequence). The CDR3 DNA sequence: TGTGCCACCAGCAGAGAAGCAGGTTCCTACGAGCAGTACTTC. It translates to CATSREAGSYEQYF.

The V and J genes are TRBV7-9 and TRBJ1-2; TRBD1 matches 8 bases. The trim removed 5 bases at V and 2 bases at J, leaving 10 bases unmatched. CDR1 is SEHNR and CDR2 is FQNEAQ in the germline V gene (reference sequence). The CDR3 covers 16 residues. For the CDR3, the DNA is TGTGCCAGCAGCACTTTGGCCGGACAGGGCAACTATGGCTACACCTTC. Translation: CASSTLAGQGNYGYTF. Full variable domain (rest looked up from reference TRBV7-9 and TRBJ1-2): DTGVSQNPRHKITKRGQNVTFRCDPISEHNRLYWYRQTLGQGPEFLTYFQNEAQLEKSRLLSDRFSAERPKGSFSTLEIQRTEQGDSAMYLCASSTLAGQGNYGYTFGSGTRLTVV.

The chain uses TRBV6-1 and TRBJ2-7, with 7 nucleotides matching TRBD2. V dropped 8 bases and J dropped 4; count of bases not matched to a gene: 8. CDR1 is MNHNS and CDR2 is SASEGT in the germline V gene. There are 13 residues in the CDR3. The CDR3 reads CASSRDYIYEQYF. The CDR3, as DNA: TGTGCCAGCTCCCGGGACTACATATACGAGCAGTACTTC.